This TCR beta chain appears in the sequencing data of a study of blood T cell repertoires in COVID-19. Turning to the study itself: Sites across the United States, Italy and Spain contributed samples from acute and convalescent COVID-19. PBMCs, B-cell-depleted T cells, or T cells were the source of the cDNA or gDNA that made up the material.

Per the original data handling: Reference gene primer amplification in the assay estimated nucleated cell counts. TCRdb's copy holds only in-frame clones and misses some; the assay was immunoSEQ multiplex PCR. The V and J calls and the clone size are those of that table, but D and trimming were determined from the DNA. Of roughly 300,000 clones listed, approximately 85% are singletons. V dropped 5 bases and J dropped 0 bases, with 11 bases sitting between them. This CDR3 region has 14 residues. Germline loops: CDR1 LNHDA, CDR2 SQIVND (reference sequence). The V gene is TRBV19, the J gene TRBJ2-7; no definite D call. The sample consisted of peripheral blood. The sequence was obtained from a human donor in a cohort sampled during active COVID-19. CDR3 loop: CASSLHGSSYEQYF. DNA of the CDR3: TGTGCCAGTAGTTTGCACGGTAGCTCCTACGAGCAGTACTTC.